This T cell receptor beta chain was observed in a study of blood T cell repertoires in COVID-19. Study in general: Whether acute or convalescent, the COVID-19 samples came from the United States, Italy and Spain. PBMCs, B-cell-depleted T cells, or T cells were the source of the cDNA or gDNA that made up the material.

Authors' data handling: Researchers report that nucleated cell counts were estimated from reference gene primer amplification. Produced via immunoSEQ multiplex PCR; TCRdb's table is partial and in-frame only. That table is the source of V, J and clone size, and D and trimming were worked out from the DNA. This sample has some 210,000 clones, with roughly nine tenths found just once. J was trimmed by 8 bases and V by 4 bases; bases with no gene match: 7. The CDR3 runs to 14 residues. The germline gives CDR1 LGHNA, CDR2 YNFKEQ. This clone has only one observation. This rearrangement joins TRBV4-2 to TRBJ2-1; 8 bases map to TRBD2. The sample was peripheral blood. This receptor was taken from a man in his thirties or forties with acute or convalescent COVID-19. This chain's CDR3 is CASSLGGGPDEQFF. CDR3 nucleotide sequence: TGTGCCAGCAGCCTCGGGGGGGGGCCGGATGAGCAGTTCTTC.